Described below is a single T cell receptor (beta chain) sequence and its context. V gave up 5 bases and J gave up 8 bases; unmatched junction bases: 7. Germline CDR1 and CDR2: MNHEY and SVGEGT. The CDR3 has 14 residues. Enrollees, roughly 18 to 90 years old, lived in 24 US areas. Assignments of participants to cohorts depended upon their own reported clinical history. This record comes from a study of blood T cell repertoires in COVID-19. Study context: Nucleic acid was either cDNA or gDNA, and it came from T cells, B-cell-depleted T cells, or PBMCs.

Methods used by the authors: Nucleated cell counts were estimated from reference gene primer amplification. The data were produced by immunoSEQ multiplex PCR, yet TCRdb's version contains in-frame clones alone and is incomplete. D and trimming were read from the DNA, whereas the V and J calls and clone size are those reported in that table. This sample has about 380,000 clones; 88% occur once, and the top ten carry 0.9% to 1.5%. The sample taken for sequencing was PBMCs or T cells enriched from blood (not recorded which). The chain carries TRBV6-2 or TRBV6-3 and TRBJ2-1; 9 bases map to TRBD1. This receptor was obtained from a woman under 30 who had recovered from COVID-19. The CDR3 spells CASSRGDRAHEQFF. The CDR3, as DNA: TGTGCCAGCAGTAGGGGGGACAGGGCCCATGAGCAGTTCTTC.